This T cell receptor (beta chain) was recovered during a study of shared clonotypes between healthy human individuals (dated by TCRdb to the early 2020s). Study-wide context: The cohort comprised two women and three men aged 18 to 49 years. To increase sequencing depth and limit assay-specific biases, different laboratories used diverse techniques to prepare libraries and sequence TCR repertoires. Between about 0.8 and 9 billion PBMCs per donor were obtained by leukapheresis. Blood TCR repertoires of four to six healthy adults were deeply sequenced to estimate repertoire size and the extent of clonotype sharing between individuals. Per donor, three plates each were used for CD4 naive and CD4 memory, two for CD8 naive, and one for CD8 memory. The full study reports these points: Pairwise subsampling led to the expectation that sequencing depth would affect the degree of clonotype sharing among donors. Because the study included only a small number of donors, the genetic and exposure-history diversity represented was limited. Sampling was restricted to blood, and TCR repertoires in tissues likely differ from the TCR repertoires found in blood. Naive subsets generally had larger estimated clonotype richness than memory subsets did. Even with the large sequencing depth, rarefaction of the sorted-subset datasets indicated that sequencing was incomplete. Approximately 5% of naive CD4, 3% to 4% of naive CD8, around 2.3% of memory CD4, and approximately 0.39% of memory CD8 clonotypes were shared across several donors. Clonotypes shared by all four sorted-subset donors showed higher generation probabilities than non-shared clonotypes.

Note on this clone: Its antigen specificity is not known. Qualities for individual bases were not recorded, and no much larger clone is one base off.

Using the deep immunoSEQ assay, multiplex PCR amplified TCR CDR3 regions from genomic DNA. Genomic DNA extracted from each cell subset was distributed evenly over all wells of several immunoSEQ 96-well plates, and each plate served as one replicate. For sorted subsets, 150 to 250 ng genomic DNA, equal to 25,000 to 35,000 T cell genomes, was loaded into each replicate PCR. The purified libraries were quantified using a Qubit 3.0 fluorometer, sized with a Bioanalyzer 2100, and then quantified again using the KAPA Library Quantification kit. Every immunoSEQ 96-well plate was sequenced on a separate single-read 150-cycle Illumina NextSeq 550 flow cell. Under the source paper's analysis protocol: The immunoSEQ output contained only junctional sequences without quality scores, so filtering could not match that applied to full-length reads. To assign V/J genes and CDR3, sequences were annotated against IMGT germline references using PyIR, a Python wrapper for IgBLAST v1.9. Any read was removed if the V/J assignment was weak (E-value above 1e-6), the CDR3 was missing, or the read contained stop codons, out-of-frame junctions, or ambiguous translated residues. A V3J clonotype was defined by an identical inferred V gene, J gene, and CDR3 amino acid sequence. The percentage overlap between two repertoires was calculated by dividing the number of shared unique clonotypes by the size of the smaller repertoire. Repertoire richness was assessed with RTK rarefaction, the Chao1 estimator, and Recon v2.1 estimates of unobserved clonotypes. Generation probabilities were computed with OLGA for all TCRbeta clonotypes obtained by the gDNA method from a few donors. TCRdb took this table from immuneACCESS and kept in-frame rearrangements with V and J called. Such tables lack part of the clones; where checked against another copy, unresolved V genes explain under half of the gap, and the rest is unexplained. V and J calls and clone size are those listed in that table; D and trimming were worked out from the DNA. Counted in this sample were a few million clones; approximately 95% of them appeared once. The ten largest account for 0.35% to 0.5% of the sample.

The donors were healthy, HIV-negative adults with no recently reported acute infections or vaccinations. Every donor was a Caucasian adult residing in Nashville, Tennessee, USA. CD4+ T cells were enriched by magnetic negative selection; naive cells were then positively selected on CD45RA, and the negative fraction formed the memory subset. Blood was obtained by leukapheresis, after which PBMCs were separated by Ficoll-Histopaque density gradient centrifugation and cryopreserved in liquid nitrogen vapor phase. Analytical flow cytometry was used to check the purity and quantity of every magnetically sorted T cell population. From each sorted fraction, genomic DNA was isolated and quantified by UV absorbance on a Nanodrop 2000c. Input material: naive CD4+ T cells from PBMCs. The cell subset or site label here, explained by the study, means: CD45RA+ positively selected. This TCR was sampled from a man in his late teens or twenties in good health. Some clones in this sample may be carry-over from other donors' samples.

Here the CDR3 is given as CASSSGRQETQYF. The nucleotide sequence is TGTGCCAGCAGTAGCGGACGGCAAGAGACCCAGTACTTC. This receptor chain uses TRBV2 and TRBJ2-5; the D gene is possibly TRBD2, with 5 bases matching. The germline V gene gives CDR1 as SNHLY and CDR2 as FYNNEI. V drops 5 bases and J drops 2 bases, leaving 9 bases in between. Inclusive of the bounding cysteine and phenylalanine, the CDR3 is 13 residues long. The kept DNA is CDR3 alone, 39 bases in frame from the first base.